The 12 T cell receptor beta chains below were found in one sample sequenced in a study of blood T cell repertoires in COVID-19 (dated by TCRdb to the early 2020s). Libraries were built with the immunoSEQ multiplex PCR assay. The table was pulled from immuneACCESS by TCRdb, which kept in-frame rearrangements only. Such tables lose some clones; where checked, under half of the loss comes from unresolved V genes, and the rest has no known cause. Present in this sample are 250,000 to 300,000 clones, about nine tenths of which were seen just once. Around 3.5% of the sample belongs to the ten largest clones. Sequencing was done on a sample of peripheral blood. Every receptor here comes from a woman aged 40 to 50 with acute or convalescent COVID-19.

The chain employs TRBV6-2 or TRBV6-3 and TRBJ1-3, with TRBD1 as a possible D gene (6 bases). The CDR3 length is 15 residues. V was shortened by 4 bases and J by 0 bases, with 10 bases between the two germline ends. Germline CDR1 is MNHEY and CDR2 is SVGEGT. For the CDR3, the DNA is TGTGCCAGCAGTTTCCGACAGGACTCTGGAAACACCATATATTTT. Amino acid sequence: CASSFRQDSGNTIYF.

This CDR3 is CASGWDRVNTIYF. CDR3 nucleotides: TGTGCCAGCGGATGGGACAGGGTGAACACCATATATTTT. This chain uses TRBV6-5 with TRBJ1-3, with 9 bases that match TRBD1. The CDR3 covers 13 residues. Germline V lookup: CDR1 MNHEY, CDR2 SVGAGI. The V and J ends lost 8 bases and 7 bases, in that order; junction bases with no gene match: 6.

This clone was seen only once. V usage is TRBV5-4 and J usage is TRBJ1-1; D possibly corresponds to TRBD1 (5 bases). The ends were cut back, 3 bases at V and 3 bases at J, with 15 bases in the middle. This CDR3 is built from 15 residues. Germline V gives CDR1 SGHNT, CDR2 YYREEE (reference sequence). The CDR3 DNA reads TGTGCCAGCAGCTCCACCGGGGGGTGGGACACTGAAGCTTTCTTT. It encodes CASSSTGGWDTEAFF.

The sample holds one count of this clone. The chain employs TRBV12-3 or TRBV12-4 and TRBJ2-5; 10 bases are shared with TRBD2. The CDR3 spans 13 residues. With 5 bases clipped from V and 5 bases from J, the junction kept 2 bases outside the gene matches. CDR3 residues: CASSGTSAETQYF. As DNA, the CDR3 is TGTGCCAGCAGTGGGACTAGCGCGGAGACCCAGTACTTC.

The rearrangement joins TRBV9 to TRBJ1-4; D not certain. The germline V and J ends were trimmed by 0 bases and 4 bases, with 7 bases remaining between them. Germline V gene data show CDR1 as SGDLS and CDR2 as YYNGEE. The CDR3 has 14 residues. CDR3 DNA sequence: TGTGCCAGCAGCGTAGATCCCTTTAATGAAAAACTGTTTTTT. Translation: CASSVDPFNEKLFF.

The chain is built from TRBV7-6 and TRBJ1-1; D ambiguous. Trimming took 2 bases from V and 1 from J, leaving 5 bases between them. CDR3 length: 13 residues. The germline gives CDR1 SGHVS, CDR2 FNYEAQ. CDR3 nucleotide sequence: TGTGCCAGCAGCTTATCCGGGAACACTGAAGCTTTCTTT. Encoded protein: CASSLSGNTEAFF.

The chain uses TRBV10-3 and TRBJ1-6; possible D gene TRBD1, 5 bases. The CDR3 contains 16 residues. Germline CDR1 and CDR2: ENHRY and SYGVKD. Trimming took 0 bases from V and 10 from J, leaving 16 bases between them. The CDR3 DNA follows: TGTGCCATCAGTGAGTCGATGGCAGGGCCCGGCTCACCCCTCCACTTT. Protein: CAISESMAGPGSPLHF.

The gene calls are TRBV19 and TRBJ1-4; maybe TRBD1 (5 bases). CDR3 size: 14 residues. With 3 bases removed from V and 7 bases from J, the gap between germline ends came to 12 bases. The germline gives CDR1 LNHDA, CDR2 SQIVND (reference sequence). The CDR3 protein is CASSITGEAEKLFF. In DNA form, the CDR3 reads TGTGCCAGTAGTATTACAGGCGAAGCTGAAAAACTGTTTTTT.

The chain has TRBV5-4 and TRBJ2-1, with D possibly matching TRBD2 (5 bases). This CDR3 has 15 residues. In germline, CDR1 is SGHNT, CDR2 YYREEE (reference sequence). V was cut by 3 bases and J by 2 bases, with 12 bases left in between. CDR3 in DNA: TGTGCCAGCAGCTCCTTAGCGTACCCCTACAATGAGCAGTTCTTC. It translates to CASSSLAYPYNEQFF.

The V and J genes are TRBV27 and TRBJ2-2, with 7 bases that match TRBD1. Germline lookup yields CDR1 MNHEY and CDR2 SMNVEV (reference sequence). This CDR3 has 16 residues. With V trimmed by 8 bases and J by 5 bases, 14 bases remained unmatched. The CDR3: CASAPWDSTLTGELFF. CDR3 DNA: TGTGCCAGCGCCCCGTGGGACAGCACTCTTACCGGGGAGCTGTTTTTT.

This rearrangement joins TRBV9 to TRBJ1-1; D may be TRBD1 (6 bases). This CDR3 is built from 15 residues. The germline V gene encodes CDR1 SGDLS and CDR2 YYNGEE. Trimming removed 0 bases from V and 3 bases from J, with 12 bases in between. CDR3 nucleotides: TGTGCCAGCAGCGTAGGTGGGGGCCCACACACTGAAGCTTTCTTT. Translation: CASSVGGGPHTEAFF. The full variable domain, completed using reference TRBV9 and TRBJ1-1, is DSGVTQTPKHLITATGQRVTLRCSPRSGDLSVYWYQQSLDQGLQFLIQYYNGEERAKGNILERFSAQQFPDLHSELNLSSLELGDSALYFCASSVGGGPHTEAFFGQGTRLTVV.

The rearrangement joins TRBV5-1 to TRBJ1-6; D uncertain. Germline V CDR1 and CDR2: SGHRS, YFSETQ. CDR3 length: 16 amino acids. V lost 0 bases, J lost 14 bases, and 21 bases lay in between. CDR3 nucleotides: TGCGCCAGCAGCTTGGGAGGAGGGCAGAGCATTCAGGCCCTCCACTTT. Its protein is CASSLGGGQSIQALHF.